The 17 T cell receptor beta chains reported below all come from one sample, sequenced in a study of a mutant IDH1 vaccine in newly diagnosed glioma. Their recognized antigens are unknown. Assay: immunoSEQ multiplex PCR; the TCRdb copy retains only in-frame clones and omits some. The sample yields 56,000 or so clones, over 75% seen once. Regarding time point: week 47, end of study. Doses consisted of 300 ug of mutant IDH1 20-mer peptide each, paired with topical imiquimod. The sample here was PBMCs, taken from a glioma patient whose treatment included an IDH1 peptide vaccine. These receptors were collected from a woman aged 40 to 49 with glioma. Some clones in this sample may be carry-over from other donors' samples.

This rearrangement joins TRBV7-9 to TRBJ1-5, with unresolved D. V dropped 5 bases and J dropped 10 bases, with 12 bases sitting between them. Germline V lookup: CDR1 SEHNR, CDR2 FQNEAQ (reference sequence). There are 12 residues in the CDR3. This CDR3 is CASSNSEGPQHF. DNA for the CDR3: TGTGCCAGCAGCAACAGTGAGGGACCCCAGCATTTT.

In nucleotides, the CDR3 is TGTGCCAGCAGTTTCGGGAGGACCTCTGGAAACACCATATATTTT. Translating gives CASSFGRTSGNTIYF. The J gene is TRBJ1-3, the V gene TRBV25-1; D gene ambiguous. With 5 bases removed from V and 0 bases from J, the gap between germline ends came to 11 bases. The CDR3 runs 15 residues. Germline V gene sequence: CDR1 MGHDK, CDR2 SYGVNS.

This clone was counted between two and nine times. The CDR3 bases are TGCGCCAGCAGCACCGACGACAGGACCCTGGCTGGCTACACCTTC. Translating gives CASSTDDRTLAGYTF. V usage is TRBV5-1 and J usage is TRBJ1-2; D possibly corresponds to TRBD1 (6 bases). Germline CDR1 is SGHRS and CDR2 is YFSETQ. With 4 bases removed from V and 7 bases from J, the gap between germline ends came to 20 bases. CDR3 size: 15 residues.

This clone was detected only a few times. This chain uses TRBV6-4 with TRBJ2-1; maybe TRBD2 (5 bases). The germline CDR1 and CDR2 sequences are MRHNA and SNTAGT. This CDR3 contains 16 residues. The V and J ends lost 3 bases and 1 base respectively, with 13 bases between them. CDR3 in DNA: TGTGCCAGCAGTGATCTAGCCACACTATCCTACAATGAGCAGTTCTTC. This gives the protein CASSDLATLSYNEQFF.

The V call is TRBV6-1, the J call TRBJ1-2, with 7 bases aligning to TRBD1. Germline V gene sequence: CDR1 MNHNS, CDR2 SASEGT. CDR3 size: 14 residues. The V and J ends lost 1 base and 4 bases, in that order; junction bases with no gene match: 3. The CDR3 DNA reads as TGTGCCAGCAGTGAAGTGGGACAGATCTATGGCTACACCTTC. Translating gives CASSEVGQIYGYTF.

This chain links TRBV5-1 with TRBJ1-2, with D possibly being TRBD1 (6 bases). Germline assignment: CDR1 SGHRS and CDR2 YFSETQ. V was clipped by 5 bases and J by 4 bases, with 15 bases between them. This CDR3 has 14 residues. This chain's CDR3 is CASRLDSSGYGYTF. The CDR3 DNA reads TGCGCCAGCAGACTGGACAGTTCAGGCTATGGCTACACCTTC.

The chain couples TRBV18 to TRBJ2-7, with D possibly matching TRBD2 (6 bases). CDR3 size: 16 residues. The V gene lost 0 bases and the J gene lost 4 bases, with 16 bases spanning the gap. Germline CDR1 is KGHSH and CDR2 is LQKENI. The CDR3 DNA reads as TGTGCCAGCTCACCACCGCCCTCTAGGGGAGGATACGAGCAGTACTTC. Protein product: CASSPPPSRGGYEQYF.

The rearrangement links TRBV18 to TRBJ1-1; D ambiguous. The germline gives CDR1 KGHSH, CDR2 LQKENI. The CDR3 length is 12 residues. V lost 5 bases and J lost 6, with 10 bases in between. CDR3 sequence reads: CASSGGEPEAFF. In DNA, the CDR3 is TGTGCCAGCTCAGGTGGCGAACCTGAAGCTTTCTTT.

The CDR3 DNA is TGTGCCAGCAGCTCGGACAGGGTACGGGCCGAGCAGTACTTC. Protein: CASSSDRVRAEQYF. The chain has TRBV5-4 and TRBJ2-7; 8 bases are shared with TRBD1. The germline CDR1 and CDR2 sequences are SGHNT and YYREEE (reference sequence). The CDR3 consists of 14 residues. V was clipped by 3 bases and J by 6 bases; unmatched bases: 8.

This chain joins TRBV9 and TRBJ1-1; D is perhaps TRBD1 (5 bases). CDR1 and CDR2 from the germline V gene are SGDLS and YYNGEE. V was clipped by 3 bases and J by 2 bases, with 8 bases between them. This CDR3 has 13 amino acids. The CDR3: CASSADSNTEAFF. The CDR3 DNA sequence: TGTGCCAGCAGCGCCGACAGTAACACTGAAGCTTTCTTT.

This chain uses TRBV6-5 with TRBJ2-1; the D call may be TRBD1 or TRBD2 (6 bases each). The CDR3 is 13 amino acids. Deletions cut 2 bases from V and 10 bases from J, with 12 bases between. Germline V gives CDR1 MNHEY, CDR2 SVGAGI. The chain's CDR3 is CASSYEQGLEQFF. The CDR3 DNA follows: TGTGCCAGCAGTTACGAACAGGGACTCGAGCAGTTCTTC.

The gene calls are TRBV27 and TRBJ1-3, with D uncertain. V lost 3 bases, J lost 1 base, and 10 bases lay in between. The CDR3 is 15 amino acids. Germline loops: CDR1 MNHEY, CDR2 SMNVEV (reference sequence). The CDR3 sequence: CASSLVSGSGNTIYF. Written as DNA, the CDR3 is TGTGCCAGCAGTTTGGTTAGTGGATCTGGAAACACCATATATTTT.

The V gene is TRBV6-5, the J gene TRBJ1-4; a possible D gene is TRBD1 (6 bases). The CDR3 has 15 amino acids. Germline values: CDR1 MNHEY, CDR2 SVGAGI. Trimming left V 2 bases short and J 6 bases short, with 13 bases between. The CDR3 loop reads CASSYTKGGDEKLFF. As DNA, the CDR3 is TGTGCCAGCAGTTACACAAAAGGGGGGGATGAAAAACTGTTTTTT.

CDR3 bases: TGTGCCAGCAGCTTGGCCGAGGGGGTACCTGAAGCTTTCTTT. It codes for CASSLAEGVPEAFF. V gene TRBV5-6 combines with J gene TRBJ1-1; a possible D gene is TRBD1 (6 bases). Germline V gene sequence: CDR1 SGHDT, CDR2 YYEEEE. This CDR3 has 14 residues. The V and J ends lost 0 bases and 6 bases respectively, with 12 bases between them. Complete variable domain (other parts from reference TRBV5-6 and TRBJ1-1): DAGVTQSPTHLIKTRGQQVTLRCSPKSGHDTVSWYQQALGQGPQFIFQYYEEEERQRGNFPDRFSGHQFPNYSSELNVNALLLGDSALYLCASSLAEGVPEAFFGQGTRLTVV.

This chain joins TRBV27 and TRBJ2-5; no definite D call. The CDR3 length is 13 residues. V was clipped by 5 bases and J by 5 bases, with 12 bases between them. Germline V CDR1 and CDR2: MNHEY, SMNVEV (reference sequence). The CDR3 nucleotides read TGTGCCAGCAGTGCTGCCCCGAGGGAGACCCAGTACTTC. This translates into CASSAAPRETQYF.

The genes are TRBV5-1 and TRBJ1-2, with 11 bases matching TRBD1. The germline V gene encodes CDR1 SGHRS and CDR2 YFSETQ. The trim removed 6 bases at V and 6 bases at J, leaving 10 bases unmatched. The CDR3 consists of 15 residues. The CDR3 coding sequence is TGCGCCAGCACTTTCGGACAGGGGGCGGATAATGGCTACACCTTC. Protein: CASTFGQGADNGYTF. Full variable domain (rest looked up from reference TRBV5-1 and TRBJ1-2): KAGVTQTPRYLIKTRGQQVTLSCSPISGHRSVSWYQQTPGQGLQFLFEYFSETQRNKGNFPGRFSGRQFSNSRSEMNVSTLELGDSALYLCASTFGQGADNGYTFGSGTRLTVV.

The rearrangement uses TRBV2 and TRBJ2-7, with D uncertain. CDR1 is SNHLY and CDR2 is FYNNEI in the germline V gene. Trimming cost V 4 bases and J 6 bases, with 13 bases left between them. The CDR3 contains 13 residues. This CDR3 reads CASSVWVQREQYF. The CDR3 nucleotides are TGTGCCAGCAGTGTTTGGGTGCAGCGCGAGCAGTACTTC. Full variable domain (remainder filled in from reference TRBV2 and TRBJ2-7): EPEVTQTPSHQVTQMGQEVILRCVPISNHLYFYWYRQILGQKVEFLVSFYNNEISEKSEIFDDQFSVERPDGSNFTLKIRSTKLEDSAMYFCASSVWVQREQYFGPGTRLTVT.